These T cell receptor beta chains were read from a single sample in a study of blood T cell repertoires in COVID-19. This table comes from immunoSEQ multiplex PCR, and its TCRdb copy is limited to in-frame clones, with some not included. Of roughly 120,000 clones detected, 75% to 90% appear once; the ten largest clones hold roughly 5%. Specimen: peripheral blood. These TCRs come from a woman between 55 and 75 years old with COVID-19, enrolled during active disease. Each CDR3 is given with its conserved first and last residue. The order of the fields is clone size, J gene, V gene, D gene, CDR3 DNA, CDR3 protein. A D gene is named only where the DNA matches it firmly. The size of a clone is reported for some rows only, either as once, few or many, or as a class for expanded clones.

NA,TRBJ2-2,TRBV19,NA,TGTGCCAGTAGTACCTCACGGGGTGGTTGGGACGGGGAGCTGTTTTTT,CASSTSRGGWDGELFF
NA,TRBJ2-1,TRBV11-2,TRBD2,TGTGCCAGCAGCTCCAAATTGGGACTATTATGGTTCTTC,CASSSKLGLLWFF
NA,TRBJ1-1,TRBV5-1,NA,TGCGCCAGCACTTACACAGAAAACACTGAAGCTTTCTTT,CASTYTENTEAFF
NA,TRBJ1-1,TRBV10-3,NA,TGTGCCATCAGCCCACAGGGAGATAACACTGAAGCTTTCTTT,CAISPQGDNTEAFF
NA,TRBJ1-4,TRBV19,TRBD1,TGTGCCAGTAGTTCCAGGACAGGGCGCGGTGAAAAACTGTTTTTT,CASSSRTGRGEKLFF
NA,TRBJ1-1,TRBV9,TRBD1,TGTGCCAGCAGCGCGGGACAGGGAGGGGCTGAAGCTTTCTTT,CASSAGQGGAEAFF
NA,TRBJ1-2,TRBV2,NA,TGTGCCAGCCAGAGACAGGATGACTATGGCTACACCTTC,CASQRQDDYGYTF
NA,TRBJ1-5,TRBV5-3,TRBD1,TGTGCCAGAAGCACAAATCCCACCGGGACAGGGGCTAATCAGCCCCAGCATTTT,CARSTNPTGTGANQPQHF
NA,TRBJ2-6,TRBV5-4,NA,TGTGCCAGCAGCTTGGGTAGCTCTGGGGCCAACGTCCTGACTTTC,CASSLGSSGANVLTF
NA,TRBJ1-6,TRBV28,TRBD1,TGTGCCACCTGCCGGGACAGTTTTAATTCACCCCTCCACTTT,CATCRDSFNSPLHF
NA,TRBJ2-6,TRBV3-1/TRBV3-2,TRBD1,TGTGCCAGCAGCCAAGGACCGGGACAGGGTACAGGGGCCAACGTCCTGACTTTC,CASSQGPGQGTGANVLTF
NA,TRBJ1-4,TRBV1,NA,TGCACCAGCAGCCAAGATATGACAGTCCAAATGAGCGAACTGTTTTTT,CTSSQDMTVQMSELFF
NA,TRBJ2-4,TRBV10-3,TRBD1,TGTGCCATCAGCGGGACAGGGGACCTAGAGGGGGCCAAAAACATTCAGTACTTC,CAISGTGDLEGAKNIQYF
NA,TRBJ2-7,TRBV7-9,TRBD1,TGTGCCAGCAGCTTGGGTGACAGGGCCACTCCTACGAGGCAGTACTTC,CASSLGDRATPTRQYF
NA,TRBJ2-7,TRBV19,NA,TGTGCCAGTAGTATGCCTAGTGGAAGCTACGAGCAGTACTTC,CASSMPSGSYEQYF
few,TRBJ2-7,TRBV9,NA,TGTGCCAGCAGCGAAACCGCCGGGAAGCAGTACTTC,CASSETAGKQYF
NA,TRBJ1-1,TRBV19,TRBD1,TGTGCCAGTAGTTCACAGGGGGGAACTGAAGCTTTCTTT,CASSSQGGTEAFF
NA,TRBJ2-2,TRBV6-5,TRBD1,TGTGCCAGCAGCAACAGGGGGTGGGCCGGGGAGCTGTTTTTT,CASSNRGWAGELFF
NA,TRBJ1-3,TRBV7-9,TRBD1,TGTGCCAGCAGCACCCGAGCGAGACAGGGCAGCTCTGGAAACACCATATATTTT,CASSTRARQGSSGNTIYF
once,TRBJ2-7,TRBV24-1,TRBD1,TGTGCCACCAGTCGGACAGGGGGGAACGAGCAGTACTTC,CATSRTGGNEQYF
NA,TRBJ2-5,TRBV5-4,NA,TGTGCCAGCAGCTTGGCAGGGGATCGGGGAGAGACCCAGTACTTC,CASSLAGDRGETQYF
once,TRBJ2-2,TRBV6-4,NA,TGTGCCAGCAGTGAGGTCGGAGCGAACACCGGGGAGCTGTTTTTT,CASSEVGANTGELFF
NA,TRBJ2-1,TRBV18,TRBD2,TGTGCCAGCTCCCCGAGTACACTAGCGGGGGATTCCTACAATGAGCAGTTCTTC,CASSPSTLAGDSYNEQFF
NA,TRBJ1-2,TRBV7-2,NA,TGTGCCAGCAGCTTGATCGGGAACTATGGCTACACCTTC,CASSLIGNYGYTF
NA,TRBJ2-7,TRBV4-1,NA,TGCGCCAGCAGCCCCACGAAGGGGGTTCATTACGAGCAGTACTTC,CASSPTKGVHYEQYF
NA,TRBJ2-3,TRBV7-6,NA,TGTGCCAGCAGCTTGGGGGCCAGGGGGGCAGATACGCAGTATTTT,CASSLGARGADTQYF
NA,TRBJ2-2,TRBV15,NA,TGTGCCACCAGCAGAGATCAATCGGGGACCGGGGAGCTGTTTTTT,CATSRDQSGTGELFF
NA,TRBJ2-1,TRBV10-1,TRBD2,TGCGCCAGCAGTGTCGGGGGGGGAAATGAGCAGTTCTTC,CASSVGGGNEQFF
NA,TRBJ1-3,TRBV7-9,NA,TGTGCCAGCAGTCCTGACATCCTCTCTGGAAACACCATATATTTT,CASSPDILSGNTIYF
NA,TRBJ1-2,TRBV24-1,NA,TGTGCCACTACAGGACCAGGGGACTATGGCTACACCTTC,CATTGPGDYGYTF